This T cell receptor (beta chain) was identified in a study of blood T cells in healthy people across ages. With a J-beta primer mix and a sample-barcoded 5' primer, a second PCR ran about 7 to 11 cycles. TCRdb processed the 5' RACE reads anew with MiXCR; each CDR3 protein has one entry. The table has roughly 1.4 million distinct CDR3 sequences, approximately 59% seen once. Germline V gene lookup returns CDR1 LNHNV and CDR2 YYDKDF (reference sequence). The CDR3 spans 15 residues. Trimming left V 0 bases short and J 2 bases short, with 9 bases between. Sequenced sample: blood. This sequence originates from a young man in good health. The chain is built from TRBV15 and TRBJ2-3, with D unclear. In DNA, the CDR3 is TGTGCCACCAGCAGAGATCGCCCGTCCACAGATACGCAGTATTTT. Its protein product is CATSRDRPSTDTQYF.